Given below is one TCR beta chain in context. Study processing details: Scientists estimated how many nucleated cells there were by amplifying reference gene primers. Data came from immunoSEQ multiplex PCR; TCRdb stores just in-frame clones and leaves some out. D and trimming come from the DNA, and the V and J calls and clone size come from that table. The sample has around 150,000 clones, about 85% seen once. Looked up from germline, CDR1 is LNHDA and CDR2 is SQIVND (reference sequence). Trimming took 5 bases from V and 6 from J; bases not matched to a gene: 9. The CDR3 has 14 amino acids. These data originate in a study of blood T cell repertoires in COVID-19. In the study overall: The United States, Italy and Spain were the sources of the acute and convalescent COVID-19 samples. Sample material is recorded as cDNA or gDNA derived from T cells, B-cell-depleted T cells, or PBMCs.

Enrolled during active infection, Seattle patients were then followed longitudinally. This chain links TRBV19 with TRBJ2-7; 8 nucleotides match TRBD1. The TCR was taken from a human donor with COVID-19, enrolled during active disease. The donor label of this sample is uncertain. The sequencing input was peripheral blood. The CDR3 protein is CASSFGQGGGEQYF. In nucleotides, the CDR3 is TGTGCCAGTAGTTTCGGACAGGGTGGCGGCGAGCAGTACTTC.